This T cell receptor (beta chain) derives from a study of shared clonotypes between healthy human individuals. Turning to the study itself: In total, the donors were two women and three men aged 18 to 49.

Overall study findings and caveats: In this cohort, only blood was sampled, and tissue repertoires likely differ.

Germline CDR1 reads LNHDA; CDR2 reads SQIVND (reference sequence). The CDR3 consists of 15 residues. Trimming took 6 bases from V and 1 from J; bases not matched to a gene: 7. As to this clone: Its antigen is currently unknown.

Measured with immunoSEQ multiplex PCR; TCRdb has only the in-frame clones, and not every one. This table holds 400,000 to 500,000 clones, approximately 80% found once. Donors were healthy HIV-negative adults without recently reported acute infections or vaccinations. Genomic DNA from unsorted samples was obtained from around 99 million PBMCs (per sample). This TCR was recovered from a middle-aged woman in good health. Some clones in this sample may be carry-over from other donors' samples. The chain is built from TRBV19 and TRBJ2-7; 9 nucleotides line up with TRBD1. Sequenced material: PBMCs. The CDR3 sequence is CASSHPGQGSYEQYF. Here the CDR3 DNA reads TGTGCCAGTAGCCATCCGGGACAGGGATCCTACGAGCAGTACTTC.